This T cell receptor beta chain was sequenced for a study of CD8 T cells in Susac syndrome. The authors reverse transcribed 0.5 to 1 ug RNA with random hexamers. TCRdb analysed the immunoSEQ multiplex PCR reads with MiXCR anew, one entry per CDR3 protein. The sample contains about 190,000 distinct CDR3 sequences, around 95% of which appear only once. This clonotype appeared once. The V gene lost 0 bases and the J gene lost 0 bases, with 6 bases spanning the gap. The germline V gene has CDR1 SGHDN and CDR2 FVKESK. The length of the CDR3 is 16 residues. Patients with Susac syndrome met diagnostic criteria that were recently defined for definite or probable disease.

Input material: CD8+ T cells from PBMCs. The TCR sequence derives from a human donor with Susac syndrome. This chain connects TRBV14 to TRBJ2-6; D is uncertain. The CDR3 DNA reads TGTGCCAGCAGCCAAGATATGGTCTCTGGGGCCAACGTCCTGACTTTC. This codes for CASSQDMVSGANVLTF.